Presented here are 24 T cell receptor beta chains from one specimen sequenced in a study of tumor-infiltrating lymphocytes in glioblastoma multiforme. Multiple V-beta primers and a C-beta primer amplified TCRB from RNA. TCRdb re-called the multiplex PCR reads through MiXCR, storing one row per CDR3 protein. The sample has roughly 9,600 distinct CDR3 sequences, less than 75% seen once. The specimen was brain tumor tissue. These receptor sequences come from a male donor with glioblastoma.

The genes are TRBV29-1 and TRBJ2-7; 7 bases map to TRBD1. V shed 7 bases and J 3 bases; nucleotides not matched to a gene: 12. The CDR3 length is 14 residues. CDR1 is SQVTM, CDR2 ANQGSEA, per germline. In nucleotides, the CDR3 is TGCAGCGCTCAGGGGACAGAGGAGTTCTACGAGCAGTACTTC. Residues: CSAQGTEEFYEQYF.

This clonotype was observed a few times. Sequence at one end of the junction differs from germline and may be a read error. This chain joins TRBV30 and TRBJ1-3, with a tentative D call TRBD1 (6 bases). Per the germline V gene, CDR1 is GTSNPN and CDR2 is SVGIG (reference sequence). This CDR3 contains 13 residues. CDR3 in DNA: TGTGCCTGGAGTGTGGGAGGGGGAAACATCATATATTTT. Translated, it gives CAWSVGGGNIIYF. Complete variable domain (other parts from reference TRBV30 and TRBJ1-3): SQTIHQWPATLVQPVGSPLSLECTVEGTSNPNLYWYRQAAGRGLQLLFYSVGIGQISSEVPQNLSASRPQDRQFILSSKKLLLSDSGFYLCAWSVGGGNIIYFGEGSWLTVV.

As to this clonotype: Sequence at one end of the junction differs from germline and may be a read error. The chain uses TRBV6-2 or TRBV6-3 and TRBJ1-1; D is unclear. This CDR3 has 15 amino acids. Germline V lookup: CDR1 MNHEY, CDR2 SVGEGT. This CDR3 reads CATAAQHTKNTEAFF. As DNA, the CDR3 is TGTGCCACCGCGGCACAGCATACAAAGAACACTGAAGCGTTCTTT.

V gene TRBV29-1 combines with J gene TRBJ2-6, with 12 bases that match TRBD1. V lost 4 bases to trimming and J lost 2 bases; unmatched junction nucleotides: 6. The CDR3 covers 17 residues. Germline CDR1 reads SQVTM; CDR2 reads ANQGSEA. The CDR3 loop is CSVGDRGRTPGANVLTF. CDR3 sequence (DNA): TGCAGCGTTGGGGACAGGGGGCGAACCCCTGGGGCCAACGTCCTGACTTTC.

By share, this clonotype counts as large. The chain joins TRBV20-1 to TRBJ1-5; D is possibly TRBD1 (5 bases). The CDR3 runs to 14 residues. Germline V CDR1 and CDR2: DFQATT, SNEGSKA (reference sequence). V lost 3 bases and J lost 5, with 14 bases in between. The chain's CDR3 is CSARAPGVDQPQHF. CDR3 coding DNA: TGCAGTGCTAGGGCACCGGGGGTCGATCAGCCCCAGCATTTT.

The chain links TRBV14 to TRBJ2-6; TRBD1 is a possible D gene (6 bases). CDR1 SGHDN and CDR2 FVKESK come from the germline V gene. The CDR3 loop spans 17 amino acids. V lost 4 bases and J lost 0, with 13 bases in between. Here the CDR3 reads CASSPQQGISGANVLTF. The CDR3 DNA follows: TGTGCCAGCAGCCCGCAACAGGGAATCTCTGGGGCCAACGTCCTGACTTTC.

The CDR3 protein is CASSLGQGGYNEQFF. The CDR3 DNA reads as TGTGCCAGCAGCTTGGGACAGGGGGGATACAATGAGCAGTTCTTC. The chain employs TRBV11-2 and TRBJ2-1; 11 nucleotides align to TRBD1. V was pared by 3 bases and J by 4 bases, with 2 bases of the junction left unmatched. In germline, CDR1 is SGHAT, CDR2 FQNNGV. The CDR3 is 15 amino acids.

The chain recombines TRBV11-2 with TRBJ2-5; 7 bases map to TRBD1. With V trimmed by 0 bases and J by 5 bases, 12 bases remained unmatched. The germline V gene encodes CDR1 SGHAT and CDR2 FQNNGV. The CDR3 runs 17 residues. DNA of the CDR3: TGTGCCAGCAGCTTAGATGGAAGGGCAGGGGGACAGGAGACCCAGTACTTC. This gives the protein CASSLDGRAGGQETQYF.

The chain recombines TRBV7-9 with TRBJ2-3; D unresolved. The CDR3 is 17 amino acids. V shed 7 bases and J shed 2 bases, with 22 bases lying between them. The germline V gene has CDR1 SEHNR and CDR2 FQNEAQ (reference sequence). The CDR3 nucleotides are TGTGCCAGCATGACCACCTCCGGCCTTAATCCCACAGATACGCAGTATTTT. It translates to CASMTTSGLNPTDTQYF.

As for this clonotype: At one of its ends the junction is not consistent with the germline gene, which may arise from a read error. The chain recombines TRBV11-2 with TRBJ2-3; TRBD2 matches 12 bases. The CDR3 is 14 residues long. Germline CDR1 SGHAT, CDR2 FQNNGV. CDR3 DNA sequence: TGTGCCAGTAGCTTACTAGCGGGGGGAAATACGCAGTATTTT. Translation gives CASSLLAGGNTQYF.

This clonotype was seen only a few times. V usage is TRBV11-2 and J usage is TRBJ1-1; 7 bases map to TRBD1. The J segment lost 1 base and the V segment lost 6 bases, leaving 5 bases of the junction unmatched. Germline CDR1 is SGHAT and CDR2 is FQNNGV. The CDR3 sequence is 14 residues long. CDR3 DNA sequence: TGTGCCAGCAGTTTTCACAGGGGGAACACTGAAGCTTTCTTT. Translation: CASSFHRGNTEAFF.

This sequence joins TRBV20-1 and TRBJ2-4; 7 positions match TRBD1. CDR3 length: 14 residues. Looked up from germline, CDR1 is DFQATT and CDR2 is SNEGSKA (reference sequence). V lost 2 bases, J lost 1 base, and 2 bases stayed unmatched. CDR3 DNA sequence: TGCAGTGCTAGACAGGGGGATGCCAAAAACATTCAGTACTTC. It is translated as CSARQGDAKNIQYF.

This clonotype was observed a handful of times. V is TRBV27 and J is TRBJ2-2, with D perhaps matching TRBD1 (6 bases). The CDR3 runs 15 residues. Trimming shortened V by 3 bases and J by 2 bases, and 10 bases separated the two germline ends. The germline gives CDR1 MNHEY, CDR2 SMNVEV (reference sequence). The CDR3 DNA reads TGTGCCAGCAGTTTGAGGGGGACCAACACCGGGGAGCTGTTTTTT. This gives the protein CASSLRGTNTGELFF.

The CDR3 spells CSAMVAGAYQETQYF. Written as DNA, the CDR3 is TGCAGTGCTATGGTAGCGGGGGCGTACCAAGAGACCCAGTACTTC. The chain has TRBV20-1 and TRBJ2-5; 9 bases align to TRBD2. The germline gives CDR1 DFQATT, CDR2 SNEGSKA (reference sequence). V lost 4 bases, J lost 0 bases, and 6 bases stayed unmatched. The CDR3 is 15 amino acids.

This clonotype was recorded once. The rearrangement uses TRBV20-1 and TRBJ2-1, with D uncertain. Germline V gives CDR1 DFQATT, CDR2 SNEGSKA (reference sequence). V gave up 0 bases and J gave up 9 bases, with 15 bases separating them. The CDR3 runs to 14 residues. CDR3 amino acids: CSARDDEGLCEQFF. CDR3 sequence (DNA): TGCAGTGCTAGAGATGATGAAGGGCTATGTGAGCAGTTCTTC.

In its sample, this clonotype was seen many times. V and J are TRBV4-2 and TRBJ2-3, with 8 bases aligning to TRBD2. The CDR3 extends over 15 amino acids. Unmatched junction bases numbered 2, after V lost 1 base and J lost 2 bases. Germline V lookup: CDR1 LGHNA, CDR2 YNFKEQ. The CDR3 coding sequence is TGTGCCAGCAGCCAAGGGACTAGCAACACAGATACGCAGTATTTT. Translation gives CASSQGTSNTDTQYF.

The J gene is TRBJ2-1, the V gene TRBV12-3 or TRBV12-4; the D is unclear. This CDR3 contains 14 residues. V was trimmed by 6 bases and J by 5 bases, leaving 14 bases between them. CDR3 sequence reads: CASRPGPQNNEQFF. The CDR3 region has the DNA TGTGCCAGCAGGCCGGGCCCCCAAAACAATGAGCAGTTCTTC.

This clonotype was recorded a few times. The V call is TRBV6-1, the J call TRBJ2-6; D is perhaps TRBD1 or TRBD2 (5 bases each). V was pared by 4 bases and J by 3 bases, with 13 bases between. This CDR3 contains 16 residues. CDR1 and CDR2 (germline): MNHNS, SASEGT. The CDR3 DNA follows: TGTGCCAGCAGTGCCGGGGCAAGCGATGGGGCCAACGTCCTGACTTTC. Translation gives CASSAGASDGANVLTF.

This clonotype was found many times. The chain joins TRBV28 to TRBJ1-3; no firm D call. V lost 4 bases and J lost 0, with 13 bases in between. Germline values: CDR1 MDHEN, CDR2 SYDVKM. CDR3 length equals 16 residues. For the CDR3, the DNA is TGTGCCAGCAGTTACCAAATCGCCAGCTCTGGAAACACCATATATTTT. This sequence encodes CASSYQIASSGNTIYF.

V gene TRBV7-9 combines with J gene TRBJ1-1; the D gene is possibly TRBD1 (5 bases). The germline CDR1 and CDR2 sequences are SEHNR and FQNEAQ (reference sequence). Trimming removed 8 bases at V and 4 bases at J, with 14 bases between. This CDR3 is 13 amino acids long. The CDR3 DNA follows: TGTGCCAGCGATACATCGGGGGGCACTGAAGCTTTCTTT. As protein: CASDTSGGTEAFF.

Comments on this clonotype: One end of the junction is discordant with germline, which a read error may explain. The chain's CDR3 is CCATRGTQSTDMQYF. The DNA for the CDR3 is TGCTGTGCTACGCGGGGAACACAGTCTACAGATATGCAGTATTTT. The chain has TRBV20-1 and TRBJ2-3, with D tentatively TRBD2 (6 bases). Per germline, CDR1 DFQATT and CDR2 SNEGSKA (reference sequence). The CDR3 loop spans 15 amino acids.

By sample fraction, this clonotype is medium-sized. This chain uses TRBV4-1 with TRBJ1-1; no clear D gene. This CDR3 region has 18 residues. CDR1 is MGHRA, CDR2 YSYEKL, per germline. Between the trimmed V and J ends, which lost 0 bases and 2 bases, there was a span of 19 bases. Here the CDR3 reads CASSQDTSPAGPNTEAFF. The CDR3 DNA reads TGCGCCAGCAGCCAAGATACCTCCCCAGCCGGGCCAAACACTGAAGCTTTCTTT.

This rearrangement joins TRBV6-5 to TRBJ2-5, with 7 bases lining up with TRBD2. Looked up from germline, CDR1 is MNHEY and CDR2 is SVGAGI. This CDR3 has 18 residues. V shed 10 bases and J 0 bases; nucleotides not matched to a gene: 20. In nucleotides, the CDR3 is TGTGCCATCGGTGTCGAGACTAGCCGCGTTTTGTACCAAGAGACCCAGTACTTC. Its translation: CAIGVETSRVLYQETQYF.

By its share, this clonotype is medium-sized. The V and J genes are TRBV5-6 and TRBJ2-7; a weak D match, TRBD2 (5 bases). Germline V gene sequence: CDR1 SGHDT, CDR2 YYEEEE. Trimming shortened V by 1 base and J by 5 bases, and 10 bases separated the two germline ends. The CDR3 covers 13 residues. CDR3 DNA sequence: TGTGCCAGCAGCTTGACTAGTCTCCACGAGCAGTACTTC. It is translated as CASSLTSLHEQYF.